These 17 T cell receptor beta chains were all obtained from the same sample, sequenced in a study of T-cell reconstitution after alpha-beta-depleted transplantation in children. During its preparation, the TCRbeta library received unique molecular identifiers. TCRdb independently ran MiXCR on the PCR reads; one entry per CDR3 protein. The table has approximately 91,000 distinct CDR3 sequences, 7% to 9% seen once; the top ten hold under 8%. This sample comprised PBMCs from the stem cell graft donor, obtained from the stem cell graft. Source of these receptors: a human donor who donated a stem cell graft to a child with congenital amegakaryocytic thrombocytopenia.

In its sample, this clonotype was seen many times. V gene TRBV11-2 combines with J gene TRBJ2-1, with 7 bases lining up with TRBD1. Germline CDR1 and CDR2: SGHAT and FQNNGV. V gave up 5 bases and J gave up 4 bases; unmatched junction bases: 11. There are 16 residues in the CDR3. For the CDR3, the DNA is TGTGCCAGCAGCCCCAGCCCGGACAGGAGATACAATGAGCAGTTCTTC. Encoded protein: CASSPSPDRRYNEQFF.

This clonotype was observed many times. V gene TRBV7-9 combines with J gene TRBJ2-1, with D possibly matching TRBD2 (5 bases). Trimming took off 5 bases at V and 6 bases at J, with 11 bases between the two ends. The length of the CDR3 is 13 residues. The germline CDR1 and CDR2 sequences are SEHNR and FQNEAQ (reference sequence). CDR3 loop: CASSLGLRNEQFF. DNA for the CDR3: TGTGCCAGCAGCCTTGGACTCCGCAATGAGCAGTTCTTC.

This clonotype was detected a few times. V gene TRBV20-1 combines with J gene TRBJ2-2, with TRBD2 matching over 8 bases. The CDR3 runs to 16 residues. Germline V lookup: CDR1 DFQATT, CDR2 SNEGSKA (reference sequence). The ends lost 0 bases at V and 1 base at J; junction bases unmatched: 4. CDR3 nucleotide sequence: TGCAGTGCTAGAGACCCGGGACTAGTGAACACCGGGGAGCTGTTTTTT. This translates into CSARDPGLVNTGELFF.

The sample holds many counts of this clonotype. CDR3 sequence (DNA): TGTGCCAGCAGTTACTCATCGACCGCGGAAGCTTTCTTT. Translating gives CASSYSSTAEAFF. The V gene is TRBV6-5, the J gene TRBJ1-1; no clear D. This CDR3 has 13 residues. Germline V gene data show CDR1 as MNHEY and CDR2 as SVGAGI. V lost 0 bases and J lost 8, with 10 bases in between.

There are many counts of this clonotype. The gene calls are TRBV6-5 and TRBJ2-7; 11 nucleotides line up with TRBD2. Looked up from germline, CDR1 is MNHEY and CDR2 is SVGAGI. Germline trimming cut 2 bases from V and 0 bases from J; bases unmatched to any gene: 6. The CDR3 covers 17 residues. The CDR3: CASSYRLAGGISYEQYF. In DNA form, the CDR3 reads TGTGCCAGCAGTTACCGGCTAGCGGGGGGCATCTCCTACGAGCAGTACTTC.

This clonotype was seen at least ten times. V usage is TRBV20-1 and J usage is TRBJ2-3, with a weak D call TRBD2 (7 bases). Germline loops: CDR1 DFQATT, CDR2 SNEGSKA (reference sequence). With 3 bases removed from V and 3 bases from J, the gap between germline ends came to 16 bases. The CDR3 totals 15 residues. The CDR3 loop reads CSASPGGRGTDTQYF. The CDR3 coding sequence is TGCAGTGCTAGTCCCGGGGGGAGGGGGACAGATACGCAGTATTTT.

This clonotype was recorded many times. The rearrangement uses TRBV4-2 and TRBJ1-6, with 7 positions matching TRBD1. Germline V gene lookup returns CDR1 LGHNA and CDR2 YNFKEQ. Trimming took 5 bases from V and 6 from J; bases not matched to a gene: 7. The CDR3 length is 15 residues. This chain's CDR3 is CASSGLQGTNSPLHF. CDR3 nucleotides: TGTGCCAGCAGCGGACTACAGGGGACTAATTCACCCCTCCACTTT.

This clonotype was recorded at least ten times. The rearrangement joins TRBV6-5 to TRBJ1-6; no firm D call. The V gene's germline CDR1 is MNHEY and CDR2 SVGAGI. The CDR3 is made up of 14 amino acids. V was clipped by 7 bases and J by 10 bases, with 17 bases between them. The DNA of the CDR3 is TGTGCCAGCACCCCAGGCCCGCGGGAGTCACCCCTCCACTTT. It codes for CASTPGPRESPLHF.

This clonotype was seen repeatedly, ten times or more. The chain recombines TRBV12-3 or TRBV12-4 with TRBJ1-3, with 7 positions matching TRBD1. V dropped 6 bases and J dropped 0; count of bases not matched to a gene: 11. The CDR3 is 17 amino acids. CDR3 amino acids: CASRPTLTGTSGNTIYF. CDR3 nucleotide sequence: TGTGCCAGCAGACCGACATTGACAGGGACCTCTGGAAACACCATATATTTT.

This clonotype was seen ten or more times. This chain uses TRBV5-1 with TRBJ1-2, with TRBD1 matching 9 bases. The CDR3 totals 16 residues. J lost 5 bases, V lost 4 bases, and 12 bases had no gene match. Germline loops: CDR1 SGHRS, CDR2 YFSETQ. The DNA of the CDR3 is TGCGCCAGCAGCCCTGGGACAGGGCCGCCCTCGTATGGCTACACCTTC. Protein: CASSPGTGPPSYGYTF. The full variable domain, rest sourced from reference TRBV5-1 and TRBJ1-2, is KAGVTQTPRYLIKTRGQQVTLSCSPISGHRSVSWYQQTPGQGLQFLFEYFSETQRNKGNFPGRFSGRQFSNSRSEMNVSTLELGDSALYLCASSPGTGPPSYGYTFGSGTRLTVV.

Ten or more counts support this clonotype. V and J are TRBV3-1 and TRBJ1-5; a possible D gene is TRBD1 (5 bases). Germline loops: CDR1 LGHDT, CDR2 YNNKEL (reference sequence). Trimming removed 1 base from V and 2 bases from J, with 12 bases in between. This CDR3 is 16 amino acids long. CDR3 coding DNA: TGTGCCAGCAGCCAAGGGGTCGGGGGTGGCAATCAGCCCCAGCATTTT. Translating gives CASSQGVGGGNQPQHF.

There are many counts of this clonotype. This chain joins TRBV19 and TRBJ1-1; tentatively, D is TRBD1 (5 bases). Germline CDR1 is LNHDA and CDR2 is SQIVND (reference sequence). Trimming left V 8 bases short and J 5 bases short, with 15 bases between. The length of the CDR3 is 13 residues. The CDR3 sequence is CASAYSEGTEAFF. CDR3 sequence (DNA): TGTGCCAGTGCATATTCGGAGGGGACTGAAGCTTTCTTT. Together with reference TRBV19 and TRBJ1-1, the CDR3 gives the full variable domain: DGGITQSPKYLFRKEGQNVTLSCEQNLNHDAMYWYRQDPGQGLRLIYYSQIVNDFQKGDIAEGYSVSREKKESFPLTVTSAQKNPTAFYLCASAYSEGTEAFFGQGTRLTVV.

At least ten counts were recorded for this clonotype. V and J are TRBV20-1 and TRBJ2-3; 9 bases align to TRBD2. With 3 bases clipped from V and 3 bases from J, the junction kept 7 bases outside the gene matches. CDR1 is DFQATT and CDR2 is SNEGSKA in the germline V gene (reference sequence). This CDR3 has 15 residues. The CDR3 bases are TGCAGTGCTAGCCAAGCGGGGGGCCTAACAGATACGCAGTATTTT. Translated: CSASQAGGLTDTQYF.

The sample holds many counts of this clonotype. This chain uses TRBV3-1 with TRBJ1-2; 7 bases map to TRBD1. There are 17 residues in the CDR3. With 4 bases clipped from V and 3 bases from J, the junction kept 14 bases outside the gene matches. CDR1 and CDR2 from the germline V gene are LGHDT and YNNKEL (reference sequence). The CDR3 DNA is TGTGCCAGCAGCCGGTTAGAGGGGGCGAAAGGCTACTATGGCTACACCTTC. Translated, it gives CASSRLEGAKGYYGYTF. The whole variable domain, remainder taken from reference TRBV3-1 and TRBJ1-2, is DTAVSQTPKYLVTQMGNDKSIKCEQNLGHDTMYWYKQDSKKFLKIMFSYNNKELIINETVPNRFSPKSPDKAHLNLHINSLELGDSAVYFCASSRLEGAKGYYGYTFGSGTRLTVV.

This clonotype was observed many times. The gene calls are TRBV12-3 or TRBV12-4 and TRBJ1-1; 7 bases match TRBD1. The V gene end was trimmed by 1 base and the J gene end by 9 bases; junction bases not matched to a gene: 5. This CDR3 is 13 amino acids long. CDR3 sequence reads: CASSLGGTDKAFF. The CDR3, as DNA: TGTGCCAGCAGTTTAGGTGGGACAGATAAAGCTTTCTTT.

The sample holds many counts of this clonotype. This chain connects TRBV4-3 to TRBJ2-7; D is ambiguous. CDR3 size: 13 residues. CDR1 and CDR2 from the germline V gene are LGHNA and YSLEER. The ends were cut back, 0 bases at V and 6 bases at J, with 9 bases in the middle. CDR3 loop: CASSQDLVSEQYF. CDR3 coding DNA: TGCGCCAGCAGCCAAGATCTGGTCAGCGAGCAGTACTTC.

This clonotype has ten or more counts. In DNA, the CDR3 is TGTGCCAGCAGTGCCAGGCGCAGCCAAGAGACCCAGTACTTC. As protein: CASSARRSQETQYF. This chain joins TRBV6-1 and TRBJ2-5, with D hard to call. Trimming removed 4 bases at V and 1 base at J, with 10 bases between. Germline loops: CDR1 MNHNS, CDR2 SASEGT. This CDR3 spans 14 amino acids.